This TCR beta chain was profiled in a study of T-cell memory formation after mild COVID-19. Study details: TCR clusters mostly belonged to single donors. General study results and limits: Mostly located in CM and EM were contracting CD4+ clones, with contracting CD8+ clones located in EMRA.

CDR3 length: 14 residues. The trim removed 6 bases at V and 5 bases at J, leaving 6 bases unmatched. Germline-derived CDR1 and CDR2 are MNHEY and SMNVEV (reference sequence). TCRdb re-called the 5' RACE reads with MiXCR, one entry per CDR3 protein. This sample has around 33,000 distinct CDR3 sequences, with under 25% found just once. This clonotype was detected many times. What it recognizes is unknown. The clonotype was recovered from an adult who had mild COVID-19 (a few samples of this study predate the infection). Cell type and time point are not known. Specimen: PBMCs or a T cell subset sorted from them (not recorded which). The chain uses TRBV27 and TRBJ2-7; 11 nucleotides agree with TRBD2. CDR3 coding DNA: TGTGCCAGCAGGGGTAGCGGGGGGGACGACGAGCAGTACTTC. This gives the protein CASRGSGGDDEQYF.